This note documents a single T cell receptor (beta chain) sequence. The data were taken from a study of blood T cell repertoires in COVID-19. Study as a whole: PBMCs, B-cell-depleted T cells, or T cells provided the cDNA or gDNA that made up the material.

Authors' processing steps: It was from reference gene primer amplification that nucleated cell counts were estimated. TCRdb keeps only in-frame clones here, not all; method: immunoSEQ multiplex PCR. The V and J calls and clone size are taken from that table; D and trimming were inferred from the DNA. The sample records about 48,000 clones, 65% to 90% being singletons. The CDR3 runs to 16 residues. V dropped 4 bases and J dropped 3; count of bases not matched to a gene: 7. Germline assignment: CDR1 LGHNA and CDR2 YNFKEQ. The sample comprised peripheral blood. The origin of this receptor is a woman aged 80 or older with acute or convalescent COVID-19. V is TRBV4-2 and J is TRBJ1-4; 8 bases are a match to TRBD1. The CDR3 coding sequence is TGTGCCAGCAGCCCACAGGGGGACTTGTCTAATGAAAAACTGTTTTTT. Protein sequence: CASSPQGDLSNEKLFF.